This T cell receptor beta chain was observed in a study of CD8 T cells in ankylosing spondylitis. General study findings and limits: Ankylosing spondylitis blood appeared to be characterized by a TCR beta motif of about eight highly homologous variants.

With 4 bases removed from V and 4 bases from J, the gap between germline ends came to 11 bases. This CDR3 is 13 amino acids long. Germline lookup yields CDR1 MNHEY and CDR2 SVGAGI. As regards this clonotype: Antigen: not known.

A single record per CDR3 protein comes from TCRdb applying MiXCR to the 5' RACE reads. The table has roughly 700,000 distinct CDR3 sequences, roughly 20% seen once. Specimen: blood, either unsorted or a sorted T cell fraction (not recorded which). The receptor's source is a male donor with ankylosing spondylitis. This chain links TRBV6-5 with TRBJ2-7, with D possibly matching TRBD2 (5 bases). CDR3 amino acids: CASSWRSEYEQYF. Here the CDR3 DNA reads TGTGCCAGCAGTTGGAGGTCCGAATACGAGCAGTACTTC.